The clone carrying this T cell receptor beta chain occurred a few times. Using genomic DNA as the template, TCR beta VDJ and CDR3 profiling was carried out. TCRdb re-called the reads through MiXCR, storing one row per CDR3 protein. In the table there are more than 150,000 distinct CDR3 sequences, 48% of which are singletons. The sample comes from a study of CD8+CD57+ T cells in acquired aplastic anemia. The sequenced patients had an expansion of CD8+CD57+ cells seen by flow cytometry. Sequenced material: sorted CD4+, CD8+, or CD8+CD57+ T cells (not recorded which) from PBMCs. The clonotype comes from a human donor with aplastic anemia.

CDR3 in amino acids: CSVEILEREPYEQYF. The DNA of the CDR3 is TGCAGCGTTGAAATACTGGAGCGGGAGCCCTACGAGCAGTACTTC. This rearrangement joins TRBV29-1 to TRBJ2-7; 8 bases map to TRBD2. This CDR3 has 15 residues. Germline trimming cut 2 bases from V and 2 bases from J; bases unmatched to any gene: 8. Germline V gene data show CDR1 as SQVTM and CDR2 as ANQGSEA.